This T cell receptor beta chain came from a study of T-cell memory formation after mild COVID-19. Study overall: TCR clusters were largely donor specific.

Via MiXCR, TCRdb re-called the 5' RACE reads, giving one row per CDR3 protein. The table has around 250,000 distinct CDR3 sequences, more than 8% seen once. This clonotype was detected only a few times. Germline CDR1 is SEHNR and CDR2 is FQNEAQ (reference sequence). The V gene end was trimmed by 5 bases and the J gene end by 7 bases; junction bases not matched to a gene: 8. This CDR3 is 14 amino acids long. The TCR was taken from a man between 18 and 29 years old who had mild COVID-19 (a few samples of this study predate the infection). Cell type and time point are not known. The V call is TRBV7-9, the J call TRBJ2-5; TRBD2 aligns across 9 bases. Sequenced input: PBMCs or a T cell subset sorted from them (not recorded which). The CDR3 DNA reads as TGTGCCAGCAGCGGGCGGGGGGGCCTCGGGACCCAGTACTTC. Protein: CASSGRGGLGTQYF. The variable domain in full, completed from reference TRBV7-9 and TRBJ2-5, reads DTGVSQNPRHKITKRGQNVTFRCDPISEHNRLYWYRQTLGQGPEFLTYFQNEAQLEKSRLLSDRFSAERPKGSFSTLEIQRTEQGDSAMYLCASSGRGGLGTQYFGPGTRLLVL.